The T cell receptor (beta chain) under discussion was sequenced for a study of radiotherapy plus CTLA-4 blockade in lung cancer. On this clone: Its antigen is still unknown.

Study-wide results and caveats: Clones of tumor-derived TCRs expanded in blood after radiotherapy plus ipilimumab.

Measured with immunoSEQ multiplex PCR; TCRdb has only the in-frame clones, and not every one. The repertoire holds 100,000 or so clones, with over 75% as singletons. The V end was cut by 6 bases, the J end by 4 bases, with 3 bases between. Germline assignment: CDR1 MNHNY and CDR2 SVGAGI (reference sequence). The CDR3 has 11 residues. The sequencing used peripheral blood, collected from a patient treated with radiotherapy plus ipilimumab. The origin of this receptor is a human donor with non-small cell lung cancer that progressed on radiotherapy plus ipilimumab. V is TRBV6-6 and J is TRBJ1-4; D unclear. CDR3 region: CASRSNEKLFF. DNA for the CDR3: TGTGCCAGCAGAAGTAATGAAAAACTGTTTTTT.